These 15 T cell receptor beta chains share one sample of origin, sequenced in a study of OX40 agonist ivuxolimab in advanced cancers. TCRdb's table, derived via immunoSEQ multiplex PCR, lists solely in-frame clones and lacks some. The sample carries roughly 64,000 clones, less than 95% recorded once. Sequenced material: CD4+ or CD8+ T cells sorted from blood, taken in a trial of the OX40 agonist ivuxolimab. The receptors were gathered from an adult with an advanced solid tumor such as melanoma, head and neck, liver or kidney cancer.

The V call is TRBV5-1, the J call TRBJ2-5; D may be TRBD1 or TRBD2 (8 bases each). V lost 3 bases and J lost 5, with 20 bases in between. The CDR3 is 16 amino acids. Germline lookup yields CDR1 SGHRS and CDR2 YFSETQ. CDR3: CASSSAGTGGGETQYF. The DNA of the CDR3 is TGCGCCAGCAGCTCTGCCGGGACAGGCGGGGGGGAGACCCAGTACTTC.

The V and J genes are TRBV10-3 and TRBJ1-2, with D uncertain. The germline V and J ends were trimmed by 7 bases and 1 base, with 19 bases remaining between them. There are 16 residues in the CDR3. The V gene's germline CDR1 is ENHRY and CDR2 SYGVKD. In DNA, the CDR3 is TGTGCCATCACCCCGGGTCTAGAAATTCTTAACTATGGCTACACCTTC. Encoded protein: CAITPGLEILNYGYTF.

The rearrangement links TRBV10-1 to TRBJ2-1; a weak D match, TRBD2 (5 bases). Germline V gene sequence: CDR1 WNHNN, CDR2 SYGVQD (reference sequence). The CDR3 sequence is 13 residues long. V was pared by 6 bases and J by 4 bases, with 10 bases between. The CDR3 DNA follows: TGCGCCAGCAGCCCGGGAATTTACAATGAGCAGTTCTTC. It specifies CASSPGIYNEQFF.

This clone was seen once. CDR3 DNA: TGCGCCAGCAGCGCCTTGAACTCTGGAAACACCATATATTTT. Encoded protein: CASSALNSGNTIYF. J is TRBJ1-3 and V is TRBV5-1; D gene unclear. Germline V gives CDR1 SGHRS, CDR2 YFSETQ. This CDR3 region has 14 residues. The ends were cut back, 4 bases at V and 0 bases at J, with 8 bases in the middle.

The chain recombines TRBV5-4 with TRBJ2-3; TRBD2 agrees at 8 bases. The CDR3 runs to 14 residues. Trimming took 4 bases from V and 4 from J; bases not matched to a gene: 5. The germline gives CDR1 SGHNT, CDR2 YYREEE (reference sequence). The CDR3, as DNA: TGTGCCAGCAGCCTCGGACTAGCCGCAGATACGCAGTATTTT. Translation: CASSLGLAADTQYF.

This chain uses TRBV5-1 with TRBJ1-5; D is unclear. This CDR3 comprises 15 residues. Looked up from germline, CDR1 is SGHRS and CDR2 is YFSETQ. V dropped 0 bases and J dropped 3 bases, with 10 bases sitting between them. In DNA, the CDR3 is TGCGCCAGCAGCTTGGAAGGTCTTTCCAATCAGCCCCAGCATTTT. Amino acids: CASSLEGLSNQPQHF.

The rearrangement links TRBV29-1 to TRBJ1-1; the D is unclear. V lost 7 bases, J lost 0 bases, and 9 bases lay in between. This CDR3 has 12 residues. In germline, CDR1 is SQVTM, CDR2 ANQGSEA. The CDR3 is CSGLSVNTEAFF. The CDR3 DNA follows: TGCAGCGGACTTTCGGTGAACACTGAAGCTTTCTTT.

The chain uses TRBV5-1 and TRBJ2-3; 16 bases agree with TRBD2. V gave up 0 bases and J gave up 2 bases; unmatched junction bases: 6. The CDR3 has 19 amino acids. Looked up from germline, CDR1 is SGHRS and CDR2 is YFSETQ. CDR3 nucleotide sequence: TGCGCCAGCAGCTTGGCGGGACTAGCGGGAGGGATTTTCACAGATACGCAGTATTTT. It yields the protein CASSLAGLAGGIFTDTQYF.

V is TRBV5-8 and J is TRBJ1-5, with a tentative D call TRBD1 (6 bases). This CDR3 region has 14 residues. Trimming cost V 4 bases and J 11 bases, with 19 bases left between them. Germline loops: CDR1 SGHTS, CDR2 YDEGEE. The CDR3 DNA reads TGTGCCAGCAGCGCGACAGGTCTTAATAACGCCCAGCATTTT. Translated: CASSATGLNNAQHF.

The chain uses TRBV19 and TRBJ1-5, with 9 positions matching TRBD1. This CDR3 region has 16 residues. Germline V gene sequence: CDR1 LNHDA, CDR2 SQIVND (reference sequence). V trimming: 5 bases; J trimming: 1 base; junction bases outside the gene matches: 6. CDR3 nucleotide sequence: TGTGCCAGTAGTCTAACCGGGACAGGGAGCAATCAGCCCCAGCATTTT. Protein: CASSLTGTGSNQPQHF.

The chain carries TRBV2 and TRBJ1-4; TRBD1 matches 7 bases. This CDR3 spans 14 amino acids. CDR1 is SNHLY and CDR2 is FYNNEI in the germline V gene. V gave up 8 bases and J gave up 1 base; unmatched junction bases: 4. CDR3 in amino acids: CASARQGTNEKLFF. CDR3 DNA: TGTGCCAGCGCCCGACAGGGAACTAATGAAAAACTGTTTTTT. The full variable domain, with the rest looked up from reference TRBV2 and TRBJ1-4, is EPEVTQTPSHQVTQMGQEVILRCVPISNHLYFYWYRQILGQKVEFLVSFYNNEISEKSEIFDDQFSVERPDGSNFTLKIRSTKLEDSAMYFCASARQGTNEKLFFGSGTQLSVL.

This chain uses TRBV6-5 with TRBJ2-7; D gene uncertain. This CDR3 contains 14 residues. The ends were cut back, 5 bases at V and 0 bases at J, with 11 bases in the middle. CDR1 is MNHEY and CDR2 is SVGAGI in the germline V gene. In DNA form, the CDR3 reads TGTGCCAGCAGTCCCGAGACCCGCTCCTACGAGCAGTACTTC. It is translated as CASSPETRSYEQYF.

The rearrangement joins TRBV5-1 to TRBJ2-5; D remains ambiguous. Germline CDR1 SGHRS, CDR2 YFSETQ. With 1 base removed from V and 0 bases from J, the gap between germline ends came to 7 bases. CDR3 length: 14 residues. The CDR3 loop reads CASSLSQHQETQYF. CDR3 DNA: TGCGCCAGCAGCTTGAGCCAGCACCAAGAGACCCAGTACTTC.

In its sample, this clone was seen once. The chain carries TRBV28 and TRBJ2-7; 9 nucleotides match TRBD1. Per germline, CDR1 MDHEN and CDR2 SYDVKM. This CDR3 has 16 residues. V dropped 4 bases and J dropped 0; count of bases not matched to a gene: 7. The DNA of the CDR3 is TGTGCCAGCAGTTCTACCGGGACAGGGAGCTCCTACGAGCAGTACTTC. Residues: CASSSTGTGSSYEQYF.

CDR3 residues: CASGVREYEQYF. Written as DNA, the CDR3 is TGTGCCAGCGGTGTAAGGGAATACGAGCAGTACTTC. This chain links TRBV28 with TRBJ2-7; D gene uncertain. This CDR3 is built from 12 residues. Germline values: CDR1 MDHEN, CDR2 SYDVKM. V was pared by 8 bases and J by 4 bases, with 12 bases between.